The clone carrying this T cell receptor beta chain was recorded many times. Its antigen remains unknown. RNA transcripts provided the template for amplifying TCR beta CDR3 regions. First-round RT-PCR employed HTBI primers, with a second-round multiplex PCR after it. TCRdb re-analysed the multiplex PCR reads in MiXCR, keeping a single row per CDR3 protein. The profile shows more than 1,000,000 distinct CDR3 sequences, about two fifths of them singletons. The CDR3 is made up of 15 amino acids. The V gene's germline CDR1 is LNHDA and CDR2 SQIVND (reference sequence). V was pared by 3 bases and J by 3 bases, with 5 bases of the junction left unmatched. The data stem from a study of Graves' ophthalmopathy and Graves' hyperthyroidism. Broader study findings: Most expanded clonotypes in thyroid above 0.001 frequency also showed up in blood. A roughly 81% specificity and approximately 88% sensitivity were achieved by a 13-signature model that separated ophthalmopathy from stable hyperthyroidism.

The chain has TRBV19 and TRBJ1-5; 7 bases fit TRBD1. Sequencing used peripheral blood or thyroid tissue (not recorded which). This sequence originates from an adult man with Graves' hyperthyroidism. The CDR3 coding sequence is TGTGCCAGTAGTATGGGGACAGTGCTCAATCAGCCCCAGCATTTT. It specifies CASSMGTVLNQPQHF.